The T cell receptor beta chain described here comes from a study of T cell repertoires in cytomegalovirus infection. General study findings and limits: CMV-specific TCR beta clonotypes restricted by HLA-C were the ones dominating the ex vivo response.

From the reads, TCRdb called clonotypes with MiXCR, one entry per CDR3 protein. The repertoire has 300,000 or so distinct CDR3 sequences, approximately 25% of them found once; the top ten carry 13%. At least ten counts were recorded for this clonotype. Its antigen is not known. CDR1 is SGHTA, CDR2 FQGNSA, per germline. The V gene lost 1 base and the J gene lost 4 bases, with 8 bases spanning the gap. The CDR3 loop spans 14 amino acids. The input for sequencing was cultured PBMCs, taken from culture after CMV antigen stimulation. The chain employs TRBV7-2 and TRBJ1-3; no clear D gene. This TCR came from a human donor in good health (CMV status not recorded). Some clones in this sample may be carry-over from other donors' samples. CDR3 protein: CASSLVGRGNTIYF. CDR3 sequence (DNA): TGTGCCAGCAGCTTAGTAGGGCGCGGAAACACCATATATTTT.